This T cell receptor beta chain was found in a study of yellow fever vaccine responses in identical twins (dated by TCRdb to between 2018 and 2020). About the study as a whole: The study precisely tracked vaccine-responding T cell clones in identical twins. Results and caveats for the whole study, not just this receptor: The T cell response to vaccination in identical twins was reported by the authors to appear partly convergent and partly personalized.

The library relied on RT-PCR. The sample was run on an Illumina HiSeq 2500. The public reads were reprocessed in TCRdb via fastp at Q25 and MiXCR, keeping in-frame beta chains. CDR3 protein duplicates are merged, each entry listing the most common genes and DNA. The sample has 9,000 to 13,000 distinct CDR3 sequences on record, over 80% of them singletons. The ten largest clones capture approximately 2% of the sample. About this clonotype: Its antigen is unknown. Base quality data are lacking; no much larger clone is found one base away.

The CDR3 has 13 amino acids, counting the end cysteine and phenylalanine. The sequence is cut down to CDR3 DNA, 39 bases in frame from base 1. V is cut by 10 bases and J by 0 bases, and the space between the germline ends is 11 bases. CDR1 SGHVS and CDR2 FQNEAQ are derived from the germline V gene. Sequencing was performed on T cells from blood (PBMCs), unsorted or a sorted subset (not recorded which), taken before or after yellow fever vaccination (not recorded which). The receptor's source is a woman between 18 and 29 years old who received the yellow fever vaccine. Donor details come from another sample of the same person, matched by shared clones. This receptor chain uses TRBV7-8 and TRBJ2-3, with no D gene named confidently. The bases read TGTGCCACCCTGACGGGCAGCACAGATACGCAGTATTTT. Translated, it reads CATLTGSTDTQYF.